This TCR beta chain was obtained from a study of shared clonotypes between healthy human individuals (TCRdb year 2020). As for the study more broadly: A couple of women and a few men aged 18 to 49 years were included in the cohort. Different laboratories and diverse techniques were used to prepare libraries and sequence TCR repertoires, to increase sequencing depth and limit assay-specific biases. Each donor's leukapheresis produced roughly between roughly 0.85 and 10 billion PBMCs. The study deeply sequenced blood TCR repertoires of five healthy adults to estimate repertoire size and the extent of clonotype sharing between individuals. Paper-wide results and their limitations: Pairwise subsampling led to the expectation that sequencing depth would affect the degree of clonotype sharing among donors. The small number of donors limited the genetic and exposure-history diversity represented. Only blood was sampled, and tissue TCR repertoires likely differ from those in blood.

Using the deep immunoSEQ assay, multiplex PCR amplified TCR CDR3 regions from genomic DNA. Extracted genomic DNA from each cell subset was spread evenly across all wells of several immunoSEQ 96-well plates, with each plate serving as a replicate. For unsorted PBMC, 250 to 350 ng genomic DNA, equal to 30,000 or so T cell genomes, was loaded into each replicate PCR. Genomic DNA from unsorted PBMC was sequenced over ten immunoSEQ deep assay plates. Purified libraries were measured with a Qubit 3.0 fluorometer, size-checked on a Bioanalyzer 2100, and measured again with the KAPA Library Quantification kit. Every immunoSEQ 96-well plate was sequenced on a separate single-read 150-cycle Illumina NextSeq 550 flow cell. The authors' pipeline ran thus. The immunoSEQ output contained only junctional sequences without quality scores, so filtering could not match that applied to full-length reads. Sequences were annotated with PyIR, a Python wrapper for IgBLAST v1.9, and V/J genes and CDR3 were assigned using IMGT germline references. Reads were removed for weak V/J assignments (E-value above 1e-6), missing CDR3, stop codons, out-of-frame junctions, or ambiguous translated residues. V3J clonotypes were defined as sequences sharing an identical inferred V gene, J gene, and CDR3 amino acid sequence. The percentage overlap between two repertoires was calculated by dividing the number of shared unique clonotypes by the size of the smaller repertoire. RTK rarefaction, the Chao1 estimator, and Recon v2.1 estimates of unobserved clonotypes were used to assess repertoire richness. The table comes from immuneACCESS by way of TCRdb, which keeps in-frame sequences with V and J called. Part of the clones is missing from these tables; in studies checked, under half for an unresolved V gene and the rest for unknown reasons. V, J and clone size are taken as reported in that table, and D and trimming were inferred from the DNA itself. For this sample the table gives around 530,000 clones, of which around three quarters were detected only once. The biggest ten clones account for about 12% of the sample.

Donors were healthy HIV-negative adults with no recently reported acute infections or vaccinations. All donors were Caucasian adults living in Nashville, Tennessee, USA. In the unsorted samples, 85 million to 100 million PBMCs were counted, and genomic DNA was extracted using the QIAamp DNA Blood Mini kit. Blood was collected by leukapheresis, and PBMCs were isolated by Ficoll-Histopaque density gradient centrifugation and then cryopreserved in liquid nitrogen vapor phase. The CDR3, cysteine through phenylalanine, is 15 amino acids long. Left in the record is the CDR3 DNA by itself, 45 bases read in frame from the first base. The germline V gene (reference sequence) supplies CDR1 MNHEY and CDR2 SMNVEV. Turning to this clone: It has no known antigen specificity. The junction shows a germline mismatch at one end, possibly a read error.

The chain is made from TRBV27 and TRBJ2-3; TRBD1 is perhaps the D gene, given 6 matching bases. Sample: PBMCs. This receptor was taken from a woman in her 40s in good health. Some clones in this sample may be carry-over from other donors' samples. The CDR3 protein: CASSPGQRGTDTQYF. The DNA sequence is TGTGCCAGCAGCCCCGGACAGAGGGGCACGGATACGCAGTATTTT.